This T cell receptor beta chain was documented in a study of blood T cell repertoires in COVID-19. Trimming at V came to 3 bases and at J to 7 bases, leaving 7 bases not matched to a gene. The CDR3 has 15 amino acids. Germline CDR1 reads KGHSH; CDR2 reads LQKENI. This table comes from immunoSEQ multiplex PCR, and its TCRdb copy is limited to in-frame clones, with some not included. The repertoire consists of 100,000 to 120,000 clones, with around 89% occurring once and the leading ten covering 3.3%. The sequenced sample consisted of peripheral blood. The J gene is TRBJ2-2, the V gene TRBV18, with 8 positions matching TRBD1. This TCR came from a woman aged 45 to 65 with acute or convalescent COVID-19. The CDR3 region has the DNA TGTGCCAGCTCACCGGGCAGGGGGCTCTACGGGGAGCTGTTTTTT. Translation gives CASSPGRGLYGELFF.